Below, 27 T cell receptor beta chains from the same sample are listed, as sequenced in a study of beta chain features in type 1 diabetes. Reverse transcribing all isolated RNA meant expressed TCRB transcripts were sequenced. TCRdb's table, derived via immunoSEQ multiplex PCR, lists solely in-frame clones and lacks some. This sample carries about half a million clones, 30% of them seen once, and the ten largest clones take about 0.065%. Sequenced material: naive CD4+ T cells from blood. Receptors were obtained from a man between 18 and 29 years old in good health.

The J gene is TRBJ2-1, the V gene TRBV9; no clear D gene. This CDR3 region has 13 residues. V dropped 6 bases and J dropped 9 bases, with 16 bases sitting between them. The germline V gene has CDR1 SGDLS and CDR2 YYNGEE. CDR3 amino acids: CASTRSFRSEQFF. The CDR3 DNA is TGTGCCAGCACCCGGAGTTTCCGTTCTGAGCAGTTCTTC.

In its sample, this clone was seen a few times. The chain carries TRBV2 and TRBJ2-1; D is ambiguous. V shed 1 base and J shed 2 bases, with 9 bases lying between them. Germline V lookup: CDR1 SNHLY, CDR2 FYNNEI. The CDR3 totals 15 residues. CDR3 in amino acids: CASSEGQSTYNEQFF. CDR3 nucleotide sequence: TGTGCCAGCAGTGAAGGGCAGAGCACCTACAATGAGCAGTTCTTC.

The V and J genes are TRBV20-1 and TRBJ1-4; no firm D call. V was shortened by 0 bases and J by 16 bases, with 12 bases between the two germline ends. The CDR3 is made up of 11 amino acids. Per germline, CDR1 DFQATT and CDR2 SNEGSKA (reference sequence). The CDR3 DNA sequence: TGCAGTGCTAGAGATCTTAGGGCACAGTTTTTT. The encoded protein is CSARDLRAQFF.

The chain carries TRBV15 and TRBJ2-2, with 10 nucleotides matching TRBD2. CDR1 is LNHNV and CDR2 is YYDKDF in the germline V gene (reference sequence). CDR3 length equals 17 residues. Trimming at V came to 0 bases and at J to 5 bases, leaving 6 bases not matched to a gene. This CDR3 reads CATSRDLAGDGTGELFF. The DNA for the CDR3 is TGTGCCACCAGCAGAGACCTAGCGGGAGATGGGACCGGGGAGCTGTTTTTT.

The chain's CDR3 is CSAEDRVYGYTF. DNA of the CDR3: TGCAGCGCGGAGGACAGGGTCTATGGCTACACCTTC. The J gene is TRBJ1-2, the V gene TRBV29-1; 8 positions match TRBD1. V shed 7 bases and J 4 bases; nucleotides not matched to a gene: 5. In germline, CDR1 is SQVTM, CDR2 ANQGSEA. The CDR3 has 12 residues.

In DNA, the CDR3 is TGTGCCATCGCTCAGGGGGACATTCAGTACTTC. Translation: CAIAQGDIQYF. This sequence joins TRBV10-3 and TRBJ2-4, with 7 nucleotides matching TRBD1. The CDR3 extends over 11 amino acids. CDR1 and CDR2 from the germline V gene are ENHRY and SYGVKD. Trimming removed 8 bases from V and 8 bases from J; junction bases left unmatched: 3.

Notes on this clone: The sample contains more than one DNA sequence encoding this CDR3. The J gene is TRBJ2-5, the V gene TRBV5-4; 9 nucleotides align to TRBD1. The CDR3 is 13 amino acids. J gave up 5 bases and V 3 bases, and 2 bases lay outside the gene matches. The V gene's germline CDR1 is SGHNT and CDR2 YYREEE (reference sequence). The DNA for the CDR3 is TGTGCCAGCAGCTGGACAGGGGAGGAGACCCAGTACTTC. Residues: CASSWTGEETQYF.

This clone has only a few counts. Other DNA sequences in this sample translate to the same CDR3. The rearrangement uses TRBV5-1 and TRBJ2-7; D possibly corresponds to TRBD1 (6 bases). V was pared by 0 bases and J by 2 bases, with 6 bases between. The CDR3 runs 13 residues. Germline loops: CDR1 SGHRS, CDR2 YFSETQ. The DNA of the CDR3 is TGCGCCAGCAGCTTGGAGGGGGCCTACGAGCAGTACTTC. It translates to CASSLEGAYEQYF.

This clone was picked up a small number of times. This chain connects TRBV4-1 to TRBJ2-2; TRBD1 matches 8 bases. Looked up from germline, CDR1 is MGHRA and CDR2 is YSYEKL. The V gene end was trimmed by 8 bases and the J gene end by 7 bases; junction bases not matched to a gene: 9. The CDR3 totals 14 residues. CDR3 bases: TGCGCCAGCCGGTTACAGGGGGAGGTCGGGGAGCTGTTTTTT. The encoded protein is CASRLQGEVGELFF.

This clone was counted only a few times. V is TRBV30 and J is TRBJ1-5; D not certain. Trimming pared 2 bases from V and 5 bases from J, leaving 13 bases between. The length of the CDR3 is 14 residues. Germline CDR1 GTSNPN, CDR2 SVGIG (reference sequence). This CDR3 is CAWSTAGTHQPQHF. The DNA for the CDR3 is TGTGCCTGGAGTACTGCGGGAACCCATCAGCCCCAGCATTTT.

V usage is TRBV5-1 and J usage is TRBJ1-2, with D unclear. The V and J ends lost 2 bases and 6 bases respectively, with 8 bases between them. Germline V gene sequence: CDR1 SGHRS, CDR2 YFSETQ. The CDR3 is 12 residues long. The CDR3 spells CASSFSVDGYTF. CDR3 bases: TGCGCCAGCAGCTTTTCGGTCGATGGCTACACCTTC.

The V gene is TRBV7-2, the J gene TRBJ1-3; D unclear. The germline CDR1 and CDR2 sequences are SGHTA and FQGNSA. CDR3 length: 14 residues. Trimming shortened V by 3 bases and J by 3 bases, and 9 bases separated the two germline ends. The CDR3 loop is CASSFSGNGNTIYF. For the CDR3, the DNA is TGTGCCAGCAGCTTCTCGGGCAATGGAAACACCATATATTTT.

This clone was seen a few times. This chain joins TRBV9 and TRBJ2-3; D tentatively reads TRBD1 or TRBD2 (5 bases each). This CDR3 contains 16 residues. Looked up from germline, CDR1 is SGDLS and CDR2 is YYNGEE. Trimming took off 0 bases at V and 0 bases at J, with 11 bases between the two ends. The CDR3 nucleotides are TGTGCCAGCAGCGTAGGGCAGGGAGCTAGCACAGATACGCAGTATTTT. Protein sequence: CASSVGQGASTDTQYF.

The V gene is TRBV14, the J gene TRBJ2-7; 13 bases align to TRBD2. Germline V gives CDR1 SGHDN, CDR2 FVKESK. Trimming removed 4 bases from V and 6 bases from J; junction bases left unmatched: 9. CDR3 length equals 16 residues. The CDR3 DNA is TGTGCCAGCAGCCCCAGGACTAGCGGGAGAGGAGGCGAGCAGTACTTC. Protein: CASSPRTSGRGGEQYF.

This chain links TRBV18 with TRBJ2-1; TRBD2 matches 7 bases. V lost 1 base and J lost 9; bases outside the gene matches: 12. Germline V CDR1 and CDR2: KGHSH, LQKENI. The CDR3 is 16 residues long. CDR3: CASSPHKTGGVGEQFF. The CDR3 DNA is TGTGCCAGCTCACCACATAAAACGGGAGGAGTCGGTGAGCAGTTCTTC.

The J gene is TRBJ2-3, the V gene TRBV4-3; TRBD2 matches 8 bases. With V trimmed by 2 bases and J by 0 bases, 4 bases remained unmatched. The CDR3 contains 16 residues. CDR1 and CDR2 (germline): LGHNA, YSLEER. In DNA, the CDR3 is TGCGCCAGCAGCCAAACGAGCGGGAGTAGCACAGATACGCAGTATTTT. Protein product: CASSQTSGSSTDTQYF.

The DNA for the CDR3 is TGCGCCAGCAGCTTGGAGATTCGGGCCGAGCAGTTCTTC. Translated, it gives CASSLEIRAEQFF. The V gene is TRBV5-1, the J gene TRBJ2-1; D gene uncertain. The CDR3 covers 13 residues. CDR1 SGHRS and CDR2 YFSETQ come from the germline V gene. V was pared by 0 bases and J by 10 bases, with 11 bases between.

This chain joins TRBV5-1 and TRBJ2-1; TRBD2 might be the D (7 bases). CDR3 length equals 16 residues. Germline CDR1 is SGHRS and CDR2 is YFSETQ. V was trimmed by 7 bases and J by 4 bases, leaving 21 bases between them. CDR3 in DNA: TGCGCCAGCGCACAAGCCGGGGGGCCCGTTTACAATGAGCAGTTCTTC. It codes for CASAQAGGPVYNEQFF.

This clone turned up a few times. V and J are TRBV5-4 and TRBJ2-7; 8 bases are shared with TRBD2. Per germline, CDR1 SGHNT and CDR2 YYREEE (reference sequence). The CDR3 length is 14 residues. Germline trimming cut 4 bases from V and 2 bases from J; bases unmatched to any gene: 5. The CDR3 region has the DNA TGTGCCAGCAGCCAAGCGGGAGACGCCTACGAGCAGTACTTC. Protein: CASSQAGDAYEQYF.

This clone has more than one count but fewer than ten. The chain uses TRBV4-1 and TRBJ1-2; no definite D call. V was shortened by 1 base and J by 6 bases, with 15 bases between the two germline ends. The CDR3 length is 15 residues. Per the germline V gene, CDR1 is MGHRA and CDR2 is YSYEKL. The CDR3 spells CASSQGKAAPNGYTF. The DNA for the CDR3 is TGCGCCAGCAGCCAAGGGAAGGCAGCTCCAAATGGCTACACCTTC.

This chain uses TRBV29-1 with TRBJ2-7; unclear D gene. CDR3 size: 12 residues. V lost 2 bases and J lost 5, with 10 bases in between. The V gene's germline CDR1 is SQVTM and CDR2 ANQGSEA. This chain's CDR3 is CSVELPSHEQYF. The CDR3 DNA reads TGCAGCGTTGAATTACCTTCCCACGAGCAGTACTTC.

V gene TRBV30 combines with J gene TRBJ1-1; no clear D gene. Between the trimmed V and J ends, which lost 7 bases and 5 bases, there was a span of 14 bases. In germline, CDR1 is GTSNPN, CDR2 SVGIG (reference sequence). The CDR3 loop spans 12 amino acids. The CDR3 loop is CASPLGGTEAFF. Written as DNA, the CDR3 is TGTGCCTCCCCGTTGGGTGGAACTGAAGCTTTCTTT.

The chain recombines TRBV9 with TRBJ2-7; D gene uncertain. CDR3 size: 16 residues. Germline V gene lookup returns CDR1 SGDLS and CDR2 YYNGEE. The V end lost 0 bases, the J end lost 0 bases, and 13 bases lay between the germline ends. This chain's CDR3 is CASSVASAASSYEQYF. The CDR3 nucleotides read TGTGCCAGCAGCGTAGCATCGGCGGCTAGCTCCTACGAGCAGTACTTC.

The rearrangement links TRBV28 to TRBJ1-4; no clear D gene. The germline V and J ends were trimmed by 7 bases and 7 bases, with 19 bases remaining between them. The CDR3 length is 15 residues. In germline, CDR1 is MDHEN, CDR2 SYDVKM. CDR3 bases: TGTGCCAGCACCCAGCTTTCAGCGGAGGGTGAAAAACTGTTTTTT. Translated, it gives CASTQLSAEGEKLFF.

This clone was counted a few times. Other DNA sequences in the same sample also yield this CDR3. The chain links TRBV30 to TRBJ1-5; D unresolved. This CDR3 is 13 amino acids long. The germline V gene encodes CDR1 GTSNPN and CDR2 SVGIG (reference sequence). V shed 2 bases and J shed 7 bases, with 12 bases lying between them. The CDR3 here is CAWSRRGNQPQHF. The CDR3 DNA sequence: TGTGCCTGGAGTAGAAGAGGGAACCAGCCCCAGCATTTT.

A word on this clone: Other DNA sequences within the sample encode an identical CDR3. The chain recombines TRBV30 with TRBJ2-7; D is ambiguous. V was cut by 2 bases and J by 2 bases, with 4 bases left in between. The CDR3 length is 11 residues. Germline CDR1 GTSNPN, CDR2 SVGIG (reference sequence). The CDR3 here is CAWSLTYEQYF. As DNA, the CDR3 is TGTGCCTGGAGTCTCACCTACGAGCAGTACTTC.

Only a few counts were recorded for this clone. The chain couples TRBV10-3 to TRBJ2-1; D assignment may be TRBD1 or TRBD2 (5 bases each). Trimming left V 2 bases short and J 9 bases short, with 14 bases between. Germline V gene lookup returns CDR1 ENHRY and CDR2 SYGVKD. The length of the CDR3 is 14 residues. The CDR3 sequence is CAISEIGASGEQFF. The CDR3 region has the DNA TGTGCCATCAGTGAGATAGGGGCGAGCGGTGAGCAGTTCTTC.